This T cell receptor (beta chain) was sequenced for a study of monozygotic twins with inflammatory bowel disease. From germline, CDR1 is SNHLY and CDR2 FYNNEI. This CDR3 is built from 15 residues. From its re-call of the 5' RACE reads, TCRdb lists each CDR3 protein once, without DNA. This table holds 200,000 to 250,000 distinct CDR3 sequences. Sequenced material: blood. The TCR was taken from a human donor with ulcerative colitis or Crohn's disease, or a healthy co-twin of an affected twin (not recorded which). The chain is built from TRBV2 and TRBJ1-4; the TRBD1 assignment by TCRdb is unverifiable without DNA. CDR3 residues: CASSAQGTLQEKLFF.